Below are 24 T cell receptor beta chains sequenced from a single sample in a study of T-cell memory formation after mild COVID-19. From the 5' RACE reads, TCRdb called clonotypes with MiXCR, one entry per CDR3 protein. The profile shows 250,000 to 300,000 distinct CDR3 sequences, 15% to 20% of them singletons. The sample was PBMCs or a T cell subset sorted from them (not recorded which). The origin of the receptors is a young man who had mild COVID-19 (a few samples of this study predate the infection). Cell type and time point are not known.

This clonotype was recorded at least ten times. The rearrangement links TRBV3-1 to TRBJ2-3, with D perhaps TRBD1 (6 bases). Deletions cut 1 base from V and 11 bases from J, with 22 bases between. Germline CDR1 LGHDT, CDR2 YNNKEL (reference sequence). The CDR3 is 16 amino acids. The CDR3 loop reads CASSQVSLRQAQGQYF. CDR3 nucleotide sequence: TGTGCCAGCAGCCAAGTTTCACTTCGACAGGCCCAGGGGCAGTATTTT.

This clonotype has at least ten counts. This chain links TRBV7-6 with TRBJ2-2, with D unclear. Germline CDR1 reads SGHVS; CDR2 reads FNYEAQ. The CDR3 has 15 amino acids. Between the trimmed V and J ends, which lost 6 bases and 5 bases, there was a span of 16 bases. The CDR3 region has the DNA TGTGCCAGCAGAGTGGACGTAAGGAGAACCGGGGAGCTGTTTTTT. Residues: CASRVDVRRTGELFF.

As DNA, the CDR3 is TGTGCCATCAGTGAGCCTATGGCGGGAGAGACCCAGTACTTC. Encoded protein: CAISEPMAGETQYF. The chain is built from TRBV10-3 and TRBJ2-5, with D perhaps TRBD2 (5 bases). Per the germline V gene, CDR1 is ENHRY and CDR2 is SYGVKD. The CDR3 is 14 amino acids. V shed 2 bases and J shed 4 bases, with 11 bases lying between them.

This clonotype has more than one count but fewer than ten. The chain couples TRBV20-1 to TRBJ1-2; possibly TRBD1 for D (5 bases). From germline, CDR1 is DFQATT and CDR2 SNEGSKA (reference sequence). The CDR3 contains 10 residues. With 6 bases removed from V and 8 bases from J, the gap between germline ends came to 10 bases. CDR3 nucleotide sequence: TGCAGTGCCGCGGGGCAAGGCTACACCTTC. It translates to CSAAGQGYTF.

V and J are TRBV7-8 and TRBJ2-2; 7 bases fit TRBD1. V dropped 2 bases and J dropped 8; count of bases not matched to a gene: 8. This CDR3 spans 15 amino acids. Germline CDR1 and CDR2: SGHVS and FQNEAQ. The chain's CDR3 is CASSLMGQTRGELFF. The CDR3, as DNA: TGTGCCAGCAGCTTAATGGGACAGACCCGAGGGGAGCTGTTTTTT.

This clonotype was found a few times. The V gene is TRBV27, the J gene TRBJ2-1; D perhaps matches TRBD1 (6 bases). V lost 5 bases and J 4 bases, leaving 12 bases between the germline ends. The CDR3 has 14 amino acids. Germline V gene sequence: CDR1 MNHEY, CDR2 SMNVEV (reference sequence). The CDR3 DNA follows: TGTGCCAGCAGTATCGGACAGAGGTACAATGAGCAGTTCTTC. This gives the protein CASSIGQRYNEQFF.

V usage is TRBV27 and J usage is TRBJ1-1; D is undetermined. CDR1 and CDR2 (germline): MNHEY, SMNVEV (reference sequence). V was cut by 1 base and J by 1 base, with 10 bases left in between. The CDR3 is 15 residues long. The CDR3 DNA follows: TGTGCCAGCAGTTTATTTTCAGGAAAGAACACTGAAGCTTTCTTT. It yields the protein CASSLFSGKNTEAFF.

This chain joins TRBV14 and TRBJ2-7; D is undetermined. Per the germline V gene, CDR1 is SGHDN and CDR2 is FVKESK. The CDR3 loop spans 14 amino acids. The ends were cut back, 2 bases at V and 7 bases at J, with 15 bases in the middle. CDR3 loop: CASSQLGSTLEQYF. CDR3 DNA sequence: TGTGCCAGCAGCCAATTGGGGTCTACCTTGGAGCAGTACTTC.

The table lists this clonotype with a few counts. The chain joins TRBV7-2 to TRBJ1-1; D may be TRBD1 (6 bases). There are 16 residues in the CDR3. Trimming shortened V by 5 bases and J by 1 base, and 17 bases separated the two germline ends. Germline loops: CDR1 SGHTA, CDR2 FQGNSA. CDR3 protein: CASSPLRTAKNTEAFF. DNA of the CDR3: TGTGCCAGCAGCCCCTTAAGGACAGCGAAGAACACTGAAGCTTTCTTT.

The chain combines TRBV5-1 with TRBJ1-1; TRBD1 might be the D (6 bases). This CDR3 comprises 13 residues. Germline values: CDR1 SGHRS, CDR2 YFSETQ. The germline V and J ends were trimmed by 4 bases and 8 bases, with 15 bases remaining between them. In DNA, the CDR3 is TGCGCCAGCAGCCCGGACTACCAGGGGGAAGCTTTCTTT. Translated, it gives CASSPDYQGEAFF. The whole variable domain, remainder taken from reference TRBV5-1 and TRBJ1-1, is KAGVTQTPRYLIKTRGQQVTLSCSPISGHRSVSWYQQTPGQGLQFLFEYFSETQRNKGNFPGRFSGRQFSNSRSEMNVSTLELGDSALYLCASSPDYQGEAFFGQGTRLTVV.

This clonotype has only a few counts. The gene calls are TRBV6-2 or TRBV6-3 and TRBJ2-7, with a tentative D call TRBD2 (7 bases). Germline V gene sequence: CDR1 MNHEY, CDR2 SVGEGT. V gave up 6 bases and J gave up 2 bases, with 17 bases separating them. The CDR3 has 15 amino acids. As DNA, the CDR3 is TGTGCCAGCAGCCCCATTGGGGGGGCAACCTACGAGCAGTACGTC. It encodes CASSPIGGATYEQYV.

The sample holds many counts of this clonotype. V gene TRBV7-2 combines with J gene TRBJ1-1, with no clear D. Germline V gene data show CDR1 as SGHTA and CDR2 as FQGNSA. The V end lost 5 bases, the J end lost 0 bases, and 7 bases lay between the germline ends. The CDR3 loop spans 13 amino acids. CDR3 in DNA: TGTGCCAGCAGCCTAGTAGTGAACACTGAAGCTTTCTTT. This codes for CASSLVVNTEAFF.

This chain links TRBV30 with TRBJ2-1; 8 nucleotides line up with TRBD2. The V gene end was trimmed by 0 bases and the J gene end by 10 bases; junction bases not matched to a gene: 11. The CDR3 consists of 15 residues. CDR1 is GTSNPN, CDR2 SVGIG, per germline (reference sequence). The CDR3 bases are TGTGCCTGGAGTGTAATCCGGGGGGGAAGCAACGAGCAGTTCTTC. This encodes CAWSVIRGGSNEQFF.

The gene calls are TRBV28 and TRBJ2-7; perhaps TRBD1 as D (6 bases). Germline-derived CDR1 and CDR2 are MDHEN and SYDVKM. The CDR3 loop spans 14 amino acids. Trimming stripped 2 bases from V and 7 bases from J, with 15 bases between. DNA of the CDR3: TGTGCCAGCAGTTTAAACAGGGTAATATCGGAGCAGTACGTC. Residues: CASSLNRVISEQYV.

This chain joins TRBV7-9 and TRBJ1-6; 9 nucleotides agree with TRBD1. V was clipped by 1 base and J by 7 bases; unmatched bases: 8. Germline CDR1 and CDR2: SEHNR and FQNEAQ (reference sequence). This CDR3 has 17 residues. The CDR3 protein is CASSLGDADRGNSPLHF. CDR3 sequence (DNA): TGTGCCAGCAGCTTAGGAGACGCGGACAGGGGCAATTCACCCCTCCACTTT.

The CDR3 DNA follows: TGTGCCAGCAGCCTCAGTCCTGAAAACATTCAGTACTTC. Protein sequence: CASSLSPENIQYF. V usage is TRBV7-3 and J usage is TRBJ2-4; no clear D gene. V was clipped by 5 bases and J by 5 bases, with 10 bases between them. The germline CDR1 and CDR2 sequences are SGHTA and FQGTGA. The CDR3 contains 13 residues.

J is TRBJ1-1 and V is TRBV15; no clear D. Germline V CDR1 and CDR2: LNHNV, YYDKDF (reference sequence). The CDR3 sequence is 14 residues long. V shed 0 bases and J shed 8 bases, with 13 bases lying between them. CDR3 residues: CATSRENYGKEAFF. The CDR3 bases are TGTGCCACCAGCAGAGAGAACTATGGGAAGGAAGCTTTCTTT.

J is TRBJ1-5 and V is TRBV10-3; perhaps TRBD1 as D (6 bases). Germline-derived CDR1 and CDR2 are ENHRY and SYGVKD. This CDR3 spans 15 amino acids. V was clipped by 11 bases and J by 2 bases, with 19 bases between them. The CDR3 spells CAHRREGGGNQPQHF. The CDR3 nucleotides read TGTGCCCACCGACGGGAGGGGGGTGGCAATCAGCCCCAGCATTTT.

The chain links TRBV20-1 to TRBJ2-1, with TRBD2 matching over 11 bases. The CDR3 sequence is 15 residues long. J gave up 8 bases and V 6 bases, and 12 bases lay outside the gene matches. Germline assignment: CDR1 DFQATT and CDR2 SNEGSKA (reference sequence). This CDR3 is CSAEKLAGVRYEQFF. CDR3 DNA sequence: TGCAGTGCCGAAAAACTAGCGGGGGTGCGATATGAGCAGTTCTTC.

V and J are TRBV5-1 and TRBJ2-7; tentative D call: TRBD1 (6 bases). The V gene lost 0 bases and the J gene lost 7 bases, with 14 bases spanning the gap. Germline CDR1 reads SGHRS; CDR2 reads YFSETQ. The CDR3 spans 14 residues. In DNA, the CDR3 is TGCGCCAGCAGCTTGGCTGTACAGGGTTTTGAGCAGTACTTC. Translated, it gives CASSLAVQGFEQYF.

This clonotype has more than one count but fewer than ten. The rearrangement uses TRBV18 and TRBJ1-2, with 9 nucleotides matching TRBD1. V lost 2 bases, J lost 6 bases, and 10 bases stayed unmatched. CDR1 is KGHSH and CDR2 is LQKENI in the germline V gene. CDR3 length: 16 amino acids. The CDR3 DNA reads TGTGCCAGCTCACCATCCCAAGGGACAGGGAATAATGGCTACACCTTC. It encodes CASSPSQGTGNNGYTF.

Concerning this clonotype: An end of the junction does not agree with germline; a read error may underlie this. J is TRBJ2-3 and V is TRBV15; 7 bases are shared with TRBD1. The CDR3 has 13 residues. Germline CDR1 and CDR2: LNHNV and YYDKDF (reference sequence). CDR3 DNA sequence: TGTGCCGCCAGGGGGAGCGGCACAGATACGCAGTATTTT. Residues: CAARGSGTDTQYF.

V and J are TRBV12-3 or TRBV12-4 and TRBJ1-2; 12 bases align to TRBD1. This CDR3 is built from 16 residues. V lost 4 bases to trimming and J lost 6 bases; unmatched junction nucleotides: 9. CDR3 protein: CASSSRDRGRVDGYTF. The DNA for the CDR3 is TGTGCCAGCAGTTCCCGGGACAGGGGGCGGGTGGATGGCTACACCTTC.

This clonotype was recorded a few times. The CDR3, as DNA: TGTGCCAGCAGGGACGACAGGGGGACAGATACGCAGTATTTT. Translation: CASRDDRGTDTQYF. The chain has TRBV12-3 or TRBV12-4 and TRBJ2-3, with 9 bases fitting TRBD1. This CDR3 is 14 amino acids long. V shed 6 bases, J shed 3 bases, and the junction held 4 bases outside the gene matches.